These 27 T cell receptor beta chains were sequenced from one sample in a study of blood T cells in healthy people across ages (dated by TCRdb to between 2015 and 2017). Library creation used 5' RACE. The listed sequencing device is Illumina HiSeq 2500. The second PCR ran for about 6 to 12 cycles and used a J-beta primer mix along with a sample-barcoded 5' primer. TCRdb passed the public sequencing reads through fastp at Q25 and MiXCR, retaining productive beta sequences. Rows are combined by CDR3 protein, so each entry shows the most common genes and DNA. This sample comprises some 850,000 distinct CDR3 sequences, roughly 25% of them detected only once. In total, the top ten clones hold 2.5% to 3.5% of the sample. These data were also reused for a study on T cells of mothers and their children.

Sequencing was carried out using blood. These receptors all stem from a boy aged 5-17 years in good health.

This clonotype was counted a few times. V is TRBV12-3 or TRBV12-4 and J is TRBJ2-5; maybe TRBD2 (5 bases). CDR3 length: 14 residues. V shed 2 bases and J shed 11 bases, with 18 bases lying between them. This CDR3 is CASSLFRSKGEQYF. DNA for the CDR3: TGTGCCAGCAGTTTATTCCGGAGCAAGGGAGAGCAGTACTTC.

The rearrangement uses TRBV2 and TRBJ2-4, with 7 bases identical to TRBD1. Germline V gene lookup returns CDR1 SNHLY and CDR2 FYNNEI. V lost 10 bases and J lost 5; bases outside the gene matches: 2. The CDR3 covers 11 residues. CDR3 DNA sequence: TGTGCCACCCAGGGGGAAAACATTCAGTACTTC. Translation: CATQGENIQYF.

The V and J genes are TRBV20-1 and TRBJ2-2; either TRBD1 or TRBD2 may fit D (6 bases each). V was shortened by 0 bases and J by 6 bases, with 14 bases between the two germline ends. The germline V gene has CDR1 DFQATT and CDR2 SNEGSKA (reference sequence). CDR3 length equals 15 residues. The chain's CDR3 is CSARDRKGGSGELFF. The CDR3 nucleotides are TGCAGTGCTAGAGATAGAAAGGGGGGATCCGGGGAGCTGTTTTTT.

This clonotype turned up a few times. The chain combines TRBV7-9 with TRBJ2-7; perhaps TRBD1 as D (5 bases). This CDR3 spans 16 amino acids. V was clipped by 1 base and J by 2 bases, with 15 bases between them. Germline V gives CDR1 SEHNR, CDR2 FQNEAQ (reference sequence). The CDR3: CASSLVWGREPYEQYF. CDR3 coding DNA: TGTGCCAGCAGCTTAGTTTGGGGCAGAGAACCCTACGAGCAGTACTTC.

V gene TRBV29-1 combines with J gene TRBJ1-4; possible D gene TRBD1, 6 bases. Trimming stripped 6 bases from V and 5 bases from J, with 13 bases between. The CDR3 runs 13 residues. The germline gives CDR1 SQVTM, CDR2 ANQGSEA. The CDR3, as DNA: TGCAGCGTGGGGGGCCAAATCAATGAAAAACTGTTTTTT. Encoded protein: CSVGGQINEKLFF.

The chain combines TRBV10-3 with TRBJ2-1, with D perhaps TRBD2 (6 bases). Germline-derived CDR1 and CDR2 are ENHRY and SYGVKD. Trimming took 6 bases from V and 8 from J, leaving 20 bases between them. The CDR3 covers 15 residues. This CDR3 reads CAISPSGVGLDEQFF. The CDR3, as DNA: TGTGCCATCAGCCCGTCGGGGGTAGGTCTGGATGAGCAGTTCTTC.

This clonotype has only a few counts. The chain links TRBV5-6 to TRBJ2-7; the match to TRBD1 covers 8 bases. The better agreement between TRBJ2-5 and the DNA end casts doubt on the J call. Germline CDR1 is SGHDT and CDR2 is YYEEEE. CDR3 length: 16 residues. CDR3 DNA: TGTGCCAGCAGCTTCGTCGGACAGGGCTGGGGTGAGACCCAGTACTTC. Its translation is CASSFVGQGWGETQYF.

The chain employs TRBV6-5 and TRBJ2-5; D might be TRBD2 (6 bases). Matching the DNA end better, TRBJ2-1 makes the J call doubtful. The CDR3 covers 14 residues. Germline V lookup: CDR1 MNHEY, CDR2 SVGAGI. The chain's CDR3 is CASSQPTRDNEQFF. The CDR3 DNA follows: TGTGCCAGCAGCCAACCGACTAGAGACAATGAGCAGTTCTTC.

The chain links TRBV20-1 to TRBJ1-2; 7 nucleotides line up with TRBD1. V was clipped by 0 bases and J by 4 bases; unmatched bases: 5. Per germline, CDR1 DFQATT and CDR2 SNEGSKA (reference sequence). The CDR3 totals 14 residues. The CDR3 sequence: CSARDPNRGYGYTF. The CDR3 DNA reads TGCAGTGCTAGAGATCCCAACAGGGGCTATGGCTACACCTTC.

The rearrangement links TRBV9 to TRBJ1-4, with D perhaps matching TRBD1 (5 bases). Per germline, CDR1 SGDLS and CDR2 YYNGEE. Trimming cost V 7 bases and J 7 bases, with 11 bases left between them. This CDR3 spans 12 amino acids. The DNA for the CDR3 is TGTGCCAGCGCGGGGGTTGGTGAAAAACTGTTTTTT. Translating gives CASAGVGEKLFF.

The CDR3 loop reads CASSPSGERETQYF. CDR3 nucleotide sequence: TGTGCCAGCAGCCCGAGTGGGGAGAGGGAGACCCAGTACTTC. V is TRBV7-7 and J is TRBJ2-5, with a possible D match to TRBD2 (5 bases). V was shortened by 5 bases and J by 5 bases, with 15 bases between the two germline ends. Germline V lookup: CDR1 SSHAT, CDR2 FNYEAQ (reference sequence). This CDR3 is 14 amino acids long.

The chain is built from TRBV28 and TRBJ1-4; possible D gene TRBD1, 5 bases. The CDR3 loop spans 15 amino acids. Trimming pared 4 bases from V and 5 bases from J, leaving 14 bases between. Per germline, CDR1 MDHEN and CDR2 SYDVKM. The CDR3 spells CASSSPQGLNEKLFF. CDR3 bases: TGTGCCAGCAGTTCCCCCCAGGGATTGAATGAAAAACTGTTTTTT.

This clonotype was seen only a few times. Here the CDR3 DNA reads TGTGCCAGCAGCCAAGATCTTGAGGACTACGAGCAGTACTTC. Protein sequence: CASSQDLEDYEQYF. This chain links TRBV4-2 with TRBJ2-7; D uncertain. CDR1 and CDR2 from the germline V gene are LGHNA and YNFKEQ. This CDR3 is 14 amino acids long. V was clipped by 0 bases and J by 3 bases, with 9 bases between them.

The chain combines TRBV4-2 with TRBJ2-7, with D tentatively TRBD1 or TRBD2 (5 bases each). Deletions cut 0 bases from V and 7 bases from J, with 16 bases between. This CDR3 spans 15 amino acids. Germline V gives CDR1 LGHNA, CDR2 YNFKEQ. The CDR3 DNA is TGTGCCAGCAGCCAAGACTATACGGGAAGGGGAGAGCAGTACTTC. Protein sequence: CASSQDYTGRGEQYF.

This clonotype has only one observation. The chain uses TRBV20-1 and TRBJ1-3; perhaps TRBD1 as D (5 bases). The length of the CDR3 is 13 residues. Per the germline V gene, CDR1 is DFQATT and CDR2 is SNEGSKA (reference sequence). V was pared by 6 bases and J by 5 bases, with 14 bases between. CDR3 sequence: CSASQGVRNTIYF. The CDR3 DNA is TGCAGTGCCAGTCAAGGGGTTAGAAACACCATATATTTT.

In this sample, this clonotype turned up a few times. This chain links TRBV11-2 with TRBJ2-5, with TRBD2 matching 7 bases. This CDR3 region has 14 residues. Germline loops: CDR1 SGHAT, CDR2 FQNNGV. J lost 4 bases, V lost 6 bases, and 8 bases had no gene match. The CDR3 nucleotides read TGTGCCAGCAGTTCCAATAGCGGGTTAGAGACCCAGTACTTC. It yields the protein CASSSNSGLETQYF. The full variable domain, its missing parts supplied by reference TRBV11-2 and TRBJ2-5, is EAGVAQSPRYKIIEKRQSVAFWCNPISGHATLYWYQQILGQGPKLLIQFQNNGVVDDSQLPKDRFSAERLKGVDSTLKIQPAKLEDSAVYLCASSSNSGLETQYFGPGTRLLVL.

This clonotype came up a few times. A single base separates this from a much larger clone, so it may be a read error. J is TRBJ2-7 and V is TRBV11-2; 14 bases agree with TRBD2. J lost 7 bases, V lost 5 bases, and 7 bases had no gene match. The CDR3 sequence is 15 residues long. Germline assignment: CDR1 SGHAT and CDR2 FQNNGV. The CDR3 bases are TGTGCCAGCAGCGCTTGGACTAGCGGGGGGAGGGAGCAGTACTTC. The encoded protein is CASSAWTSGGREQYF.

This chain connects TRBV11-2 to TRBJ2-3, with D unclear. V lost 3 bases to trimming and J lost 5 bases, with 12 bases between them. CDR1 is SGHAT and CDR2 is FQNNGV in the germline V gene. The CDR3 covers 14 residues. Here the CDR3 reads CASSFRWGLDTQYF. The DNA of the CDR3 is TGTGCCAGCAGCTTCCGGTGGGGTCTAGATACGCAGTATTTT.

This clonotype was seen a few times. This chain links TRBV29-1 with TRBJ1-4; TRBD1 is a possible D gene (5 bases). There are 16 residues in the CDR3. Per the germline V gene, CDR1 is SQVTM and CDR2 is ANQGSEA. Deletions cut 2 bases from V and 8 bases from J, with 21 bases between. The CDR3 reads CSVELHRAGSEEKLFF. DNA of the CDR3: TGCAGCGTTGAATTGCATCGGGCAGGGTCGGAAGAAAAACTGTTTTTT.

The CDR3 DNA is TGTGCCAGCAGAAGCCGGGACAGGAACTACAATGAGCAGTTCTTC. Its protein product is CASRSRDRNYNEQFF. The chain recombines TRBV2 with TRBJ2-1, with TRBD1 matching over 8 bases. This CDR3 is 15 amino acids long. The V gene's germline CDR1 is SNHLY and CDR2 FYNNEI. V dropped 6 bases and J dropped 3; count of bases not matched to a gene: 7.

V gene TRBV20-1 combines with J gene TRBJ2-1, with D uncertain. This CDR3 contains 12 residues. V lost 6 bases and J 5 bases, leaving 11 bases between the germline ends. Looked up from germline, CDR1 is DFQATT and CDR2 is SNEGSKA (reference sequence). The CDR3 DNA follows: TGCAGTGCCACGGGCCACAACAATGAGCAGTTCTTC. It codes for CSATGHNNEQFF.

The chain uses TRBV5-1 and TRBJ2-5, with TRBD1 as a possible D gene (6 bases). V lost 0 bases to trimming and J lost 1 base, with 13 bases between them. The CDR3 is 16 amino acids. Germline V lookup: CDR1 SGHRS, CDR2 YFSETQ. The CDR3 sequence is CASSLEIVGAQETQYF. The CDR3 DNA is TGCGCCAGCAGCTTGGAAATAGTGGGGGCCCAAGAGACCCAGTACTTC.

This clonotype was seen a few times. This rearrangement joins TRBV30 to TRBJ1-1, with D hard to call. Germline assignment: CDR1 GTSNPN and CDR2 SVGIG (reference sequence). The CDR3 spans 12 residues. Trimming cost V 0 bases and J 6 bases, with 8 bases left between them. This chain's CDR3 is CAWSVLGPEAFF. The CDR3 nucleotides read TGTGCCTGGAGTGTACTCGGTCCTGAAGCTTTCTTT.

V gene TRBV30 combines with J gene TRBJ2-5, with 9 bases that match TRBD2. The J segment lost 5 bases and the V segment lost 5 bases, leaving 12 bases of the junction unmatched. This CDR3 region has 15 residues. Germline assignment: CDR1 GTSNPN and CDR2 SVGIG (reference sequence). The CDR3 protein is CAWDKRGVDSETQYF. The CDR3 DNA is TGTGCCTGGGACAAGCGGGGGGTTGACTCGGAGACCCAGTACTTC.

CDR3 region: CASSQKRGGSYEQYF. DNA for the CDR3: TGTGCCAGCAGCCAGAAGCGGGGGGGCTCCTACGAGCAGTACTTC. The V call is TRBV4-2, the J call TRBJ2-7; TRBD2 aligns across 10 bases. V shed 3 bases, J shed 0 bases, and the junction held 2 bases outside the gene matches. The CDR3 runs 15 residues. The V gene's germline CDR1 is LGHNA and CDR2 YNFKEQ.

The chain carries TRBV5-6 and TRBJ2-3; 8 positions match TRBD2. The V gene's germline CDR1 is SGHDT and CDR2 YYEEEE. The CDR3 spans 16 residues. The V segment lost 0 bases and the J segment 2 bases; nucleotides outside the gene matches: 5. For the CDR3, the DNA is TGTGCCAGCAGCTTGGCAGCGGGGGTCTTCACAGATACGCAGTATTTT. Its translation is CASSLAAGVFTDTQYF.

The chain recombines TRBV5-5 with TRBJ2-3, with D possibly called TRBD1 or TRBD2 (6 bases each). Germline values: CDR1 SGHKS, CDR2 YYEKEE (reference sequence). Trimming pared 1 base from V and 5 bases from J, leaving 14 bases between. CDR3 length: 15 residues. This chain's CDR3 is CASSLIGGLQDTQYF. DNA of the CDR3: TGTGCCAGCAGCTTGATTGGGGGGCTACAAGATACGCAGTATTTT.